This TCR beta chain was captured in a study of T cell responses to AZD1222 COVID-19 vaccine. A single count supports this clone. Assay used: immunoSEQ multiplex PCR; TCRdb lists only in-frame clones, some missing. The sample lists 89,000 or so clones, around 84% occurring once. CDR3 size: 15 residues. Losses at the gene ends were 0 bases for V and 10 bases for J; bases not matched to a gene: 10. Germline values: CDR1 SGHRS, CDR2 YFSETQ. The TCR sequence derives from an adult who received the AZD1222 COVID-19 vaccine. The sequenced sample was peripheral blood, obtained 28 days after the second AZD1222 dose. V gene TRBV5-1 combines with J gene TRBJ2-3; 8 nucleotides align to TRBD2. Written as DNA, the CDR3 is TGCGCCAGCAGCTTGGGGGCTAGCGGGTTTGAGGCGCAGTATTTT. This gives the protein CASSLGASGFEAQYF.